This TCR beta chain appears in the sequencing data of a study of cytomegalovirus exposure and HLA in healthy donors. Separation from the roughly 670-subject first cohort characterized the roughly 120-subject validation cohort, to which the donors belonged. The CDR3 runs to 14 residues. The J segment lost 4 bases and the V segment lost 4 bases, leaving 3 bases of the junction unmatched. Per the germline V gene, CDR1 is MNHEY and CDR2 is SMNVEV (reference sequence). TCRdb's copy holds only in-frame clones and misses some; the assay was immunoSEQ multiplex PCR. The repertoire holds roughly 200,000 clones, with about 81% as singletons.

The chain recombines TRBV27 with TRBJ2-5, with 10 bases matching TRBD2. Material for sequencing was PBMCs. This TCR was recovered from a woman in her 30s in good health and CMV-seronegative. This chain's CDR3 is CASSYLAGVETQYF. In DNA, the CDR3 is TGTGCCAGCAGTTATCTAGCGGGGGTAGAGACCCAGTACTTC.